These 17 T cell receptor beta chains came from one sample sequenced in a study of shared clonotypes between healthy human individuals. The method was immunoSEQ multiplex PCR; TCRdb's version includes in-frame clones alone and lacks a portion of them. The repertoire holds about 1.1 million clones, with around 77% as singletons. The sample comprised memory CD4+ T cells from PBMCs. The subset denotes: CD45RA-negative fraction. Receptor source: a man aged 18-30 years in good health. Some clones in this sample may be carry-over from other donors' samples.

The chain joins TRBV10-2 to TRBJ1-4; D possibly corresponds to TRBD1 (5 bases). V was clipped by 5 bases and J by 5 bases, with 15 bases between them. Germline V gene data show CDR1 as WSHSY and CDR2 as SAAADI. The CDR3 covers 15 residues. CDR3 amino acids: CASSTPTEVNEKLFF. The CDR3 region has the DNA TGCGCCAGCAGTACGCCGACAGAAGTAAATGAAAAACTGTTTTTT.

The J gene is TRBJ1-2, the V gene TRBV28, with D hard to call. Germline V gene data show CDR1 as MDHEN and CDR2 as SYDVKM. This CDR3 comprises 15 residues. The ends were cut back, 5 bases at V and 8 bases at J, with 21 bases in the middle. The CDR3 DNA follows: TGTGCCAGCAGTCGACCTCGGACGGCGATGTTAGGCTACACCTTC. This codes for CASSRPRTAMLGYTF.

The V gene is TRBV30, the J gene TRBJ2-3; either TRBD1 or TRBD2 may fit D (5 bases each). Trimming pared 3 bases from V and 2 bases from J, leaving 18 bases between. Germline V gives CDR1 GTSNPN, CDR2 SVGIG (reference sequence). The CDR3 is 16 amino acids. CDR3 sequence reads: CAWSRNDYGATDTQYF. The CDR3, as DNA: TGTGCCTGGAGCCGAAACGACTATGGGGCCACAGATACGCAGTATTTT.

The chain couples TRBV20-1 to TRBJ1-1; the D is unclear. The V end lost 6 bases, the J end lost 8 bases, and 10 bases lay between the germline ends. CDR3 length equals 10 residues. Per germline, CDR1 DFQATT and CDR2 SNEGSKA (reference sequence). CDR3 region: CSAEDREAFF. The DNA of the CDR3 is TGCAGTGCCGAAGACCGGGAAGCTTTCTTT.

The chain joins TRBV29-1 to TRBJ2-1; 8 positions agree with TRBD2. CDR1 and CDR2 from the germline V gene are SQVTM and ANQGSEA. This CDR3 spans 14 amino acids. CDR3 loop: CTGSGGQPWGEQFF. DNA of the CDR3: TGCACCGGGTCGGGAGGGCAGCCTTGGGGAGAGCAGTTCTTC.

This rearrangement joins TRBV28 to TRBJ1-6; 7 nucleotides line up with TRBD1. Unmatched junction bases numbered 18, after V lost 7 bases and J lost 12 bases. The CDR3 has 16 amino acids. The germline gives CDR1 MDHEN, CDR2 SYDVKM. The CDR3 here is CASTSIRGTVRVPLHF. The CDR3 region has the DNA TGTGCCAGCACCTCAATCAGGGGGACGGTCAGGGTACCCCTCCACTTT.

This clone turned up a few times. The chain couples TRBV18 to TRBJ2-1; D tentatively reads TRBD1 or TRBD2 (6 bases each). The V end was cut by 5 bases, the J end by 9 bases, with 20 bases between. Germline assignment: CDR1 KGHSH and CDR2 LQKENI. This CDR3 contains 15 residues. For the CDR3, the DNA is TGTGCCAGCTCATTTGACAGGACGAGGGGGGCTGAGCAGTTCTTC. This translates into CASSFDRTRGAEQFF.

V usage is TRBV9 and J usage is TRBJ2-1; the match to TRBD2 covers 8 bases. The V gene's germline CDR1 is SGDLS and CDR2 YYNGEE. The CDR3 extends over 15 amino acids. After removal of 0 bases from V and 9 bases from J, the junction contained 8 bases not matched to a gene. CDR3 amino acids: CASSVVAGIAGEQFF. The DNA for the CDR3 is TGTGCCAGCAGCGTAGTAGCGGGAATTGCGGGTGAGCAGTTCTTC.

As DNA, the CDR3 is TGCGCCAGCAGCCTAGGGGACAGGGCTGGCTACACCTTC. Residues: CASSLGDRAGYTF. V and J are TRBV5-1 and TRBJ1-2; 9 bases fit TRBD1. V was clipped by 4 bases and J by 7 bases; unmatched bases: 5. This CDR3 has 13 amino acids. Germline V gene lookup returns CDR1 SGHRS and CDR2 YFSETQ. Filled out from reference TRBV5-1 and TRBJ1-2, the complete variable domain reads KAGVTQTPRYLIKTRGQQVTLSCSPISGHRSVSWYQQTPGQGLQFLFEYFSETQRNKGNFPGRFSGRQFSNSRSEMNVSTLELGDSALYLCASSLGDRAGYTFGSGTRLTVV.

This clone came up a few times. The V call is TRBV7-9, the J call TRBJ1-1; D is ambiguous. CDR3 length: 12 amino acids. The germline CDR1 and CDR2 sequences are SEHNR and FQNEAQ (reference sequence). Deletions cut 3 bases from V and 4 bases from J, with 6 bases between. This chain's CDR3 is CASSFWGTEAFF. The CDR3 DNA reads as TGTGCCAGCAGCTTTTGGGGCACTGAAGCTTTCTTT.

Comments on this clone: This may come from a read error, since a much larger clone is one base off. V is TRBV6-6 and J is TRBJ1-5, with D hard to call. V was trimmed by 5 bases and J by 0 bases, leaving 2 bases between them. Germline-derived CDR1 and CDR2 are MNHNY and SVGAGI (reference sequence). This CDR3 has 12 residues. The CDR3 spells CASSHSNQPQHF. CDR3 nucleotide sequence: TGTGCCAGCAGTCATAGCAATCAGCCCCAGCATTTT.

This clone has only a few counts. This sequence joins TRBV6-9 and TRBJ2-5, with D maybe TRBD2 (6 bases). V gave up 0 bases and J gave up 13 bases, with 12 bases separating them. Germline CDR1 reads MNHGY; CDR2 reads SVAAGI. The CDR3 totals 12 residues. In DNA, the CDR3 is TGTGCCAGCAGTTATTCGGGGCAGGGACTGTACTTC. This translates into CASSYSGQGLYF.

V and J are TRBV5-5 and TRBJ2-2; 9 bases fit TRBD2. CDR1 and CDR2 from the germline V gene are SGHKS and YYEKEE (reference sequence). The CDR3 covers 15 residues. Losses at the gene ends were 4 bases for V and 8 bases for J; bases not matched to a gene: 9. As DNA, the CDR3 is TGTGCCAGCAGCGCGCGACTAGCGGCTCTGGGGGAGCTGTTTTTT. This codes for CASSARLAALGELFF.

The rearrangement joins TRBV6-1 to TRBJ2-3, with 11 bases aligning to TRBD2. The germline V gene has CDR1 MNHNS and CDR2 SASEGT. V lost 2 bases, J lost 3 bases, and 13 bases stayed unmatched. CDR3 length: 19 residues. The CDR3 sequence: CASSERGIAGGPRTDTQYF. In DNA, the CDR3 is TGTGCCAGCAGTGAAAGGGGTATAGCGGGAGGGCCGAGGACAGATACGCAGTATTTT.

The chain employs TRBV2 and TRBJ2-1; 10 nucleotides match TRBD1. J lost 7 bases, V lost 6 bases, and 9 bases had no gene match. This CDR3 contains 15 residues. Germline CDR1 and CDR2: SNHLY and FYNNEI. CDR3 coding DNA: TGTGCCAGCAGCCGACAGGGGGCCGTGGGAAATGAGCAGTTCTTC. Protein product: CASSRQGAVGNEQFF. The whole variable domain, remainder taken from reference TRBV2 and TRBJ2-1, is EPEVTQTPSHQVTQMGQEVILRCVPISNHLYFYWYRQILGQKVEFLVSFYNNEISEKSEIFDDQFSVERPDGSNFTLKIRSTKLEDSAMYFCASSRQGAVGNEQFFGPGTRLTVL.

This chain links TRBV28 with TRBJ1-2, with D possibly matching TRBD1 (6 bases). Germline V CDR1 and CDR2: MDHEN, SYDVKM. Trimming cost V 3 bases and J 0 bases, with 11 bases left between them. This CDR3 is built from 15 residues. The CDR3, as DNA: TGTGCCAGCAGTTTCCTGGGGACACCTAACTATGGCTACACCTTC. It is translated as CASSFLGTPNYGYTF.

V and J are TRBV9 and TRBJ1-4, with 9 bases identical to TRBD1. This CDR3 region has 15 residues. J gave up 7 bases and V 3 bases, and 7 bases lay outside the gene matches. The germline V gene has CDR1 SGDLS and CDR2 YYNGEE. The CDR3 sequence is CASSAQQGAGEKLFF. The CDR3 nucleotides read TGTGCCAGCAGCGCCCAACAGGGGGCGGGTGAAAAACTGTTTTTT.